A selection of T cell receptor beta chains follows, all from one sample in a study of breast tumors, draining lymph nodes, adjacent tissues. TCRdb re-derived calls from the multiplex PCR reads in MiXCR, one entry per CDR3 protein. Of about 94,000 distinct CDR3 sequences in the sample, approximately 30% were seen once. The sequenced material came from axillary lymph node tissue. Receptors originate from a female donor with breast cancer. Some clones in this sample may be carry-over from other donors' samples. CDR3s include the opening cysteine and the closing phenylalanine or tryptophan. Fields, in order: D gene, V gene, J gene, clone size, CDR3 DNA, CDR3 protein. A D gene is named only where the DNA matches it firmly. Clone size is shown for a subset of rows, as once, few, many or a class of expanded clone.

TRBD1,TRBV5-5,TRBJ1-3,few,TGTGCCAGCAGGCGTGGGACAGGGTCTGGAAACACCATATATTTT,CASRRGTGSGNTIYF
TRBD2,TRBV7-3,TRBJ2-1,many,TGTGCCAGCAGCCCCCACGGCGGGAGCTCCTACAATGAGCAGTTCTTC,CASSPHGGSSYNEQFF
TRBD1,TRBV25-1,TRBJ2-7,NA,TGTGCCAGCAGCCTCGTCCCGGGACAGGGGGCCTACGAGCAGTACTTC,CASSLVPGQGAYEQYF
TRBD1,TRBV9,TRBJ1-1,few,TGTGCCAGCAGCGTACAGGGGGCAGATGAAGCTTTCTTT,CASSVQGADEAFF
NA,TRBV12-1,TRBJ2-3,NA,TGTGCCAGCAGCTTTGCGGGGAAGACCCGTGGAGATACGCAGTATTTT,CASSFAGKTRGDTQYF
NA,TRBV11-3,TRBJ1-1,NA,TGTGCCAGCAGCACGCGGAACACTGAAGCTTTCTTT,CASSTRNTEAFF
NA,TRBV30,TRBJ1-1,few,TGTGCCTGGAGTACAGGTAGGAACACTGAAGCTTTCTTT,CAWSTGRNTEAFF
NA,TRBV27,TRBJ1-2,many,TGTGCCAGCAGAATCTCGACAGCAGCCTATGGCTACACCTTC,CASRISTAAYGYTF
NA,TRBV5-1,TRBJ2-6,many,TGCGCCAGCAGCTTGGATAGCTCTGGGGCCAACGTCCTGACTTTC,CASSLDSSGANVLTF
TRBD2,TRBV5-8,TRBJ2-5,NA,TGTGCCAGCAGGCCGACTAGCGGAGAGACCCAGTACTTC,CASRPTSGETQYF
TRBD1,TRBV12-3/TRBV12-4,TRBJ1-5,NA,TGTGCCAGCAGTGCCACAGGGGGCAATCGGCCCCAGCATTTT,CASSATGGNRPQHF
TRBD2,TRBV11-3,TRBJ2-1,many,TGTGCCAGCAGCTTAGGGTCCGTGGGAGGGTCTAATGAGCAGTTCTTC,CASSLGSVGGSNEQFF
TRBD1,TRBV11-2,TRBJ1-5,NA,TGTGCCAGCAGGCACCGGGACAGGGGCAATCAGCCCCAGCACTTT,CASRHRDRGNQPQHF
NA,TRBV5-4,TRBJ1-2,NA,TGTGCCAGCAGCTTGGGGGGGACTGGAAACACCTTC,CASSLGGTGNTF
TRBD1,TRBV9,TRBJ2-7,NA,TGTGCCAGCAGGTCAGGCAGGGACAGGGGGTCCTACGAGCAGTACTTC,CASRSGRDRGSYEQYF
TRBD2,TRBV9,TRBJ2-1,many,TGTGCCAGCAGTTTTAGGGCTAGCGGGAATCCCAGGTACAATGAGCAGTTCTTC,CASSFRASGNPRYNEQFF
TRBD1,TRBV11-2,TRBJ2-7,NA,TGTGCCAGCTGCGCGCCGGGACAGGCAGCCGAGCAGTACTTC,CASCAPGQAAEQYF
NA,TRBV20-1,TRBJ2-4,many,TGCAGGGAAAATGGCAGGCGATTAGCCAAAAACATTCAGTACTTC,CRENGRRLAKNIQYF
NA,TRBV7-3,TRBJ2-5,many,TGTGCCAGCAGCTTACACCCGGCGGGACAGAGGCGACAAGAGACCCAGTACTTC,CASSLHPAGQRRQETQYF
TRBD2,TRBV20-1,TRBJ2-7,NA,TGCAGTGCACCACATCTAGCGGGAGCCTCCGAGCAGTACTTC,CSAPHLAGASEQYF